The 32 T cell receptor beta chains presented below share a single source sample, sequenced in a study of blood T cell repertoires in COVID-19. Profiled with immunoSEQ multiplex PCR; TCRdb holds only in-frame clones, not every one. The sample comprises approximately 80,000 clones, 75% to 85% of which are singletons, and around 9.6% rests with the top ten. Sample: peripheral blood. Source of these receptors: a man aged 45-65 years with COVID-19, enrolled during active disease.

The chain combines TRBV7-2 with TRBJ1-5; D call uncertain. Germline CDR1 SGHTA, CDR2 FQGNSA. V shed 1 base and J shed 3 bases, with 7 bases lying between them. The length of the CDR3 is 14 residues. In DNA, the CDR3 is TGTGCCAGCAGCTTAGGCACTCTCAATCAGCCCCAGCATTTT. Its translation: CASSLGTLNQPQHF.

The chain joins TRBV5-1 to TRBJ2-1; 8 bases match TRBD2. The V segment lost 0 bases and the J segment 0 bases; nucleotides outside the gene matches: 11. CDR3 length: 19 residues. Germline CDR1 reads SGHRS; CDR2 reads YFSETQ. The DNA for the CDR3 is TGCGCCAGCAGCTTGGGCCCTCTGACTAGCGCGAACTCCTACAATGAGCAGTTCTTC. It specifies CASSLGPLTSANSYNEQFF.

The rearrangement uses TRBV9 and TRBJ2-7; 9 positions match TRBD2. Germline V gene data show CDR1 as SGDLS and CDR2 as YYNGEE. CDR3 length equals 15 residues. The J segment lost 3 bases and the V segment lost 4 bases, leaving 8 bases of the junction unmatched. CDR3 nucleotides: TGTGCCAGCAGCCCCCGAGTAGCGGGAGTCTACGAGCAGTACTTC. As protein: CASSPRVAGVYEQYF.

There are a few counts of this clone. The chain couples TRBV18 to TRBJ1-4, with 9 bases that match TRBD1. Looked up from germline, CDR1 is KGHSH and CDR2 is LQKENI. There are 13 residues in the CDR3. With V trimmed by 3 bases and J by 7 bases, 0 bases remained unmatched. The CDR3 is CASSPTGGEKLFF. Here the CDR3 DNA reads TGTGCCAGCTCACCGACAGGGGGTGAAAAACTGTTTTTT.

The chain has TRBV24-1 and TRBJ2-6; maybe TRBD1 (6 bases). Trimming cost V 9 bases and J 4 bases, with 9 bases left between them. This CDR3 contains 13 residues. Germline lookup yields CDR1 KGHDR and CDR2 SFDVKD. The CDR3 loop reads CATSGEGANVLTF. CDR3 DNA sequence: TGTGCCACCTCAGGGGAAGGGGCCAACGTCCTGACTTTC.

V is TRBV6-5 and J is TRBJ1-2; 7 positions agree with TRBD1. Trimming removed 2 bases from V and 0 bases from J; junction bases left unmatched: 6. The CDR3 has 16 amino acids. The germline V gene encodes CDR1 MNHEY and CDR2 SVGAGI. CDR3 nucleotide sequence: TGTGCCAGCAGTTACAGTTTTAGGGGGCCTAACTATGGCTACACCTTC. This encodes CASSYSFRGPNYGYTF.

The J gene is TRBJ2-7, the V gene TRBV18; D uncertain. The V gene's germline CDR1 is KGHSH and CDR2 LQKENI. The CDR3 loop spans 13 amino acids. Trimming shortened V by 6 bases and J by 5 bases, and 14 bases separated the two germline ends. CDR3 amino acids: CASSRNSDHEQYF. CDR3 nucleotides: TGTGCCAGCTCCCGGAACAGTGACCACGAGCAGTACTTC.

The chain links TRBV19 to TRBJ2-2, with D unresolved. Germline loops: CDR1 LNHDA, CDR2 SQIVND (reference sequence). Trimming took off 1 base at V and 1 base at J, with 4 bases between the two ends. This CDR3 comprises 14 residues. The CDR3: CASSIALNTGELFF. The CDR3 nucleotides read TGTGCCAGTAGTATAGCCTTGAACACCGGGGAGCTGTTTTTT.

The chain employs TRBV28 and TRBJ2-7, with 11 bases aligning to TRBD1. The CDR3 spans 19 residues. The germline CDR1 and CDR2 sequences are MDHEN and SYDVKM. The junction had 20 bases not matched to a gene; V was cut back by 6 bases and J by 4 bases. Here the CDR3 reads CASSTTGTGGKERWYEQYF. As DNA, the CDR3 is TGTGCCAGCAGCACGACCGGGACAGGGGGAAAGGAGAGGTGGTACGAGCAGTACTTC.

This chain connects TRBV11-1 to TRBJ1-6, with a tentative D call TRBD1 (6 bases). Deletions cut 3 bases from V and 7 bases from J, with 10 bases between. Germline V CDR1 and CDR2: SGHAT, FQDESV (reference sequence). The CDR3 is 14 residues long. CDR3 region: CASSLAGVNSPLHF. CDR3 coding DNA: TGTGCCAGCAGCTTGGCAGGGGTCAATTCACCCCTCCACTTT.

This chain joins TRBV7-2 and TRBJ1-6; D call uncertain. V was cut by 1 base and J by 4 bases, with 11 bases left in between. The length of the CDR3 is 16 residues. Germline V lookup: CDR1 SGHTA, CDR2 FQGNSA. In nucleotides, the CDR3 is TGTGCCAGCAGCTTAGTCAAAGCGGGGTATAATTCACCCCTCCACTTT. Residues: CASSLVKAGYNSPLHF. Full variable domain (remainder filled in from reference TRBV7-2 and TRBJ1-6): GAGVSQSPSNKVTEKGKDVELRCDPISGHTALYWYRQSLGQGLEFLIYFQGNSAPDKSGLPSDRFSAERTGGSVSTLTIQRTQQEDSAVYLCASSLVKAGYNSPLHFGNGTRLTVT.

The chain joins TRBV5-5 to TRBJ1-1, with D perhaps matching TRBD1 (6 bases). CDR3 length: 14 residues. Trimming took 1 base from V and 5 from J, leaving 12 bases between them. Germline V CDR1 and CDR2: SGHKS, YYEKEE (reference sequence). The DNA of the CDR3 is TGTGCCAGCAGCTTGACAGGGAGTTTGACTGAAGCTTTCTTT. It codes for CASSLTGSLTEAFF.

The J gene is TRBJ2-2, the V gene TRBV9; D possibly corresponds to TRBD2 (6 bases). CDR3 length: 18 amino acids. The germline V and J ends were trimmed by 4 bases and 7 bases, with 26 bases remaining between them. Germline CDR1 is SGDLS and CDR2 is YYNGEE. CDR3 in DNA: TGTGCCAGCAGCTCCCTAAGCTGGGACTCGACTAATGGCGGGGAGCTGTTTTTT. Translated, it gives CASSSLSWDSTNGGELFF.

V gene TRBV4-1 combines with J gene TRBJ1-3; D might be TRBD1 (6 bases). The CDR3 is 16 residues long. V shed 0 bases and J shed 6 bases, with 15 bases lying between them. In germline, CDR1 is MGHRA, CDR2 YSYEKL. CDR3 DNA: TGCGCCAGCAGCCAAGATCAACAGGGCGCCCAAAACACCATATATTTT. It codes for CASSQDQQGAQNTIYF.

The gene calls are TRBV3-1 (or the pseudogene TRBV3-2) and TRBJ1-6, with 12 positions matching TRBD1. The CDR3 is made up of 15 amino acids. The V and J ends lost 5 bases and 9 bases, in that order; junction bases with no gene match: 5. Germline V gene data show CDR1 as LGHDT and CDR2 as YNNKEL (reference sequence). The DNA of the CDR3 is TGTGCCAGCAGCTACCGGGACAGGGGGCTTTCACCCCTCCACTTT. It codes for CASSYRDRGLSPLHF.

The CDR3 sequence is CASSLTGGNTEAFF. CDR3 nucleotides: TGTGCCAGCAGCCTGACAGGGGGGAACACTGAAGCTTTCTTT. This chain uses TRBV2 with TRBJ1-1; TRBD1 matches 9 bases. V shed 6 bases and J 1 base; nucleotides not matched to a gene: 3. Germline assignment: CDR1 SNHLY and CDR2 FYNNEI. The CDR3 covers 14 residues.

The chain couples TRBV4-1 to TRBJ1-2; 8 positions match TRBD1. With 2 bases clipped from V and 5 bases from J, the junction kept 10 bases outside the gene matches. This CDR3 region has 16 residues. Germline-derived CDR1 and CDR2 are MGHRA and YSYEKL. The CDR3 DNA reads TGCGCCAGCAGCCAACTAAGCGCACGGACAGGGTATGGCTACACCTTC. It yields the protein CASSQLSARTGYGYTF.

The V call is TRBV4-2, the J call TRBJ1-3, with 8 bases matching TRBD1. This CDR3 comprises 19 residues. The V and J ends lost 4 bases and 1 base, in that order; junction bases with no gene match: 15. Looked up from germline, CDR1 is LGHNA and CDR2 is YNFKEQ. As DNA, the CDR3 is TGTGCCAGCAGCCTGTCCCCCGCCGGGACAGGTTCTTCTGGAAACACCATATATTTT. Protein: CASSLSPAGTGSSGNTIYF.

In its sample, this clone was seen once. V is TRBV19 and J is TRBJ1-1; the D gene is possibly TRBD1 (6 bases). The CDR3 has 12 residues. The germline CDR1 and CDR2 sequences are LNHDA and SQIVND (reference sequence). Trimming removed 3 bases at V and 11 bases at J, with 13 bases between. Here the CDR3 reads CASSITGTKAFF. The CDR3 region has the DNA TGTGCCAGTAGTATCACCGGGACAAAGGCTTTCTTT. Full variable domain (rest looked up from reference TRBV19 and TRBJ1-1): DGGITQSPKYLFRKEGQNVTLSCEQNLNHDAMYWYRQDPGQGLRLIYYSQIVNDFQKGDIAEGYSVSREKKESFPLTVTSAQKNPTAFYLCASSITGTKAFFGQGTRLTVV.

This chain uses TRBV14 with TRBJ1-1; TRBD1 agrees at 7 bases. This CDR3 contains 13 residues. Unmatched junction bases numbered 0, after V lost 4 bases and J lost 1 base. Germline V gene sequence: CDR1 SGHDN, CDR2 FVKESK. The CDR3 DNA follows: TGTGCCAGCAGCCGGGACAGGAACACTGAAGCTTTCTTT. Translation gives CASSRDRNTEAFF.

This clone has a handful of counts. This chain connects TRBV15 to TRBJ2-2; 9 nucleotides match TRBD2. Germline V gene data show CDR1 as LNHNV and CDR2 as YYDKDF (reference sequence). Trimming at V came to 0 bases and at J to 6 bases, leaving 8 bases not matched to a gene. The CDR3 contains 17 residues. DNA of the CDR3: TGTGCCACCAGCAGAGAATCCCTCCGCGGGAGGGCCGGGGAGCTGTTTTTT. It specifies CATSRESLRGRAGELFF.

V usage is TRBV7-3 and J usage is TRBJ1-1; D call uncertain. V lost 9 bases and J 2 bases, leaving 13 bases between the germline ends. Germline CDR1 is SGHTA and CDR2 is FQGTGA. CDR3 size: 13 residues. This CDR3 is CASQRNANTEAFF. Here the CDR3 DNA reads TGTGCCAGTCAGAGGAACGCCAACACTGAAGCTTTCTTT.

This chain uses TRBV6-5 with TRBJ2-1, with 7 bases lining up with TRBD2. Germline CDR1 MNHEY, CDR2 SVGAGI. CDR3 length: 14 residues. Losses at the gene ends were 6 bases for V and 3 bases for J; bases not matched to a gene: 5. In DNA, the CDR3 is TGTGCCAGCAGACGCGGGAGCGACTACAATGAGCAGTTCTTC. Its translation: CASRRGSDYNEQFF.

The rearrangement uses TRBV18 and TRBJ1-2; 11 nucleotides match TRBD1. The ends lost 3 bases at V and 7 bases at J; junction bases unmatched: 7. The CDR3 totals 15 residues. Germline loops: CDR1 KGHSH, CDR2 LQKENI. In nucleotides, the CDR3 is TGTGCCAGCTCACCTACCGGACAGGGGGCAGGTGGCTACACCTTC. Its translation: CASSPTGQGAGGYTF.

This clone was observed many times. The J gene is TRBJ1-6, the V gene TRBV3-1 (or the pseudogene TRBV3-2); D is possibly TRBD1 (5 bases). Trimming took 0 bases from V and 4 from J, leaving 16 bases between them. CDR3 length: 18 amino acids. Germline CDR1 is LGHDT and CDR2 is YNNKEL (reference sequence). CDR3 sequence reads: CASSQDWRGSEYNSPLHF. The CDR3 nucleotides read TGTGCCAGCAGCCAAGATTGGCGGGGCTCGGAGTATAATTCACCCCTCCACTTT.

A few counts support this clone. The chain links TRBV3-1 (or the pseudogene TRBV3-2) to TRBJ1-5; D gene uncertain. There are 16 residues in the CDR3. The V gene lost 0 bases and the J gene lost 6 bases, with 15 bases spanning the gap. CDR1 is LGHDT, CDR2 YNNKEL, per germline (reference sequence). The CDR3 is CASSQDPPGRAQPQHF. The CDR3 DNA follows: TGTGCCAGCAGCCAAGATCCCCCCGGGAGGGCTCAGCCCCAGCATTTT.

The chain joins TRBV30 to TRBJ2-1; tentative D call: TRBD2 (6 bases). The CDR3 has 13 amino acids. Germline V gene sequence: CDR1 GTSNPN, CDR2 SVGIG (reference sequence). The V end lost 0 bases, the J end lost 11 bases, and 14 bases lay between the germline ends. In DNA form, the CDR3 reads TGTGCCTGGAGTGTAGGAGGGGAGAACAAGCAGTTCTTC. Residues: CAWSVGGENKQFF.

The chain joins TRBV19 to TRBJ2-3, with 9 positions matching TRBD2. Germline V gene sequence: CDR1 LNHDA, CDR2 SQIVND (reference sequence). V dropped 1 base and J dropped 2; count of bases not matched to a gene: 7. The CDR3 is 17 residues long. In DNA form, the CDR3 reads TGTGCCAGTAGTATAGGCGGAGTAGCGGGAGACACAGATACGCAGTATTTT. This sequence encodes CASSIGGVAGDTDTQYF.

V gene TRBV11-2 combines with J gene TRBJ1-1, with 7 positions matching TRBD1. The length of the CDR3 is 15 residues. Unmatched junction bases numbered 7, after V lost 5 bases and J lost 1 base. Germline lookup yields CDR1 SGHAT and CDR2 FQNNGV. CDR3 amino acids: CASSLTGTANTEAFF. The CDR3 DNA reads TGTGCCAGCAGCCTCACCGGGACAGCGAACACTGAAGCTTTCTTT.

The chain recombines TRBV5-1 with TRBJ2-1; 8 nucleotides line up with TRBD2. V dropped 2 bases and J dropped 4; count of bases not matched to a gene: 2. The length of the CDR3 is 14 residues. Per germline, CDR1 SGHRS and CDR2 YFSETQ. The CDR3 protein is CASSFSGAYNEQFF. CDR3 sequence (DNA): TGCGCCAGCAGCTTTAGCGGGGCTTACAATGAGCAGTTCTTC.

This chain connects TRBV30 to TRBJ2-5; D remains ambiguous. Germline loops: CDR1 GTSNPN, CDR2 SVGIG (reference sequence). Trimming took 6 bases from V and 7 from J, leaving 12 bases between them. CDR3 length: 11 residues. This chain's CDR3 is CACTEDLTQYF. DNA of the CDR3: TGTGCCTGCACTGAGGATTTGACCCAGTACTTC. Using reference TRBV30 and TRBJ2-5 for the parts outside the CDR3, the full variable domain is SQTIHQWPATLVQPVGSPLSLECTVEGTSNPNLYWYRQAAGRGLQLLFYSVGIGQISSEVPQNLSASRPQDRQFILSSKKLLLSDSGFYLCACTEDLTQYFGPGTRLLVL.

The V and J genes are TRBV6-5 and TRBJ2-5, with 7 bases fitting TRBD1. The CDR3 has 14 residues. The trim removed 5 bases at V and 1 base at J, leaving 4 bases unmatched. CDR1 is MNHEY, CDR2 SVGAGI, per germline. The CDR3 DNA is TGTGCCAGCAGTATCGAGGGGGCCCAAGAGACCCAGTACTTC. Amino acids: CASSIEGAQETQYF.